Here is one TCR beta chain with its context. Its specific antigen is unknown. No per-base quality is available; no much larger clone lies one base away. The CDR3 regions of human TCRbeta chains were subjected to immunosequencing. Under the source paper's analysis protocol: TCRs in the repertoires were compared against a reference library of SARS-CoV-2-specific TCRs that had been generated with the MIRA antigen-specificity platform. Breadth meant the fraction of unique TCRs that were SARS-CoV-2-associated, whereas depth meant the fraction of total T cells that were SARS-CoV-2-associated. Each spike-specific TCR was assigned to its reactive spike region and to a CD4 or CD8 class using the MIRA data. Log10-transformed breadth and depth values were compared by one-way ANOVA with Sidak's multiple comparisons tests. This is the immuneACCESS table as TCRdb keeps it, with only in-frame sequences that have V and J called. A part of the clones is gone; compared with another copy, unresolved V genes explain less than half, and the rest is unexplained. That table gives V, J and clone size, and the DNA gave D and trimming. Within this sample are about 130,000 clones, with 88% of them counted one time only. Clones ranked in the top ten supply 7.6% of the sample.

From the cysteine through the phenylalanine, the CDR3 covers 14 amino acids. Only the CDR3 region is kept as DNA, spanning 42 bases read in frame from base 1. The germline V gene yields SGHTA for CDR1 and FQGTGA for CDR2. V is pared back by 0 bases and J by 0 bases, with 4 bases lying between the germline termini. This sample was taken from a study of T cell responses to AZD1222 COVID-19 vaccine (dated by TCRdb to the early 2020s). About the full investigation: AZD1222 recipients given second doses at about 4 weeks or at about 12 weeks were pooled, since spike-specific TCR depth and breadth were not found to differ between the two schedules. TCR sequencing covered about 230 trial participants: 207 given two doses of AZD1222 and 26 given two doses of MenACWY control vaccine. Trial participants were enrolled into age subgroups of 18-55, 56-69 and 70-plus years, which contained 148, 28 and 57 TCR-sequenced participants, respectively. The paper as a whole reports these results and caveats: In the small 56-69-year group, the increase in depth fell short of significance, most likely because of low power. After two AZD1222 doses, spike-specific TCR breadth and depth were significantly higher than at day 0 and than in MenACWY recipients. Reportedly, almost half of the unique spike-specific TCRs recognized epitopes lying outside the regions that are mutated in the B.1.351 and B.1.1.7 variants. Because no day 14 peak-response samples were available, repertoires were characterized only after the peak T cell response. Only five or six AZD1222 recipients were SARS-CoV-2 seropositive at baseline, limiting conclusions about previously exposed vaccinees. CD4 TCRs associated with the vaccine covered the entire spike protein, and the dominant responses were in regions 160-218 and 743-854. Participants were mostly white British and included more females than males, and it was suggested by the authors that clonal diversity may have been underestimated.

This specimen's time point label, interpreted: baseline before first vaccination. Samples from vaccinated people were obtained from the UK trials COV001 and COV002, which included a single-blind randomized controlled phase 2/3 trial of AZD1222 (ChAdOx1 nCoV-19) in healthy adults. Trial participant PBMC samples were collected at day 0 and day 28 after the second dose for TCRbeta chain sequencing. This clonotype was sampled from an adult in good health. This sequence uses TRBV7-3 and TRBJ2-3; the D gene cannot be resolved reliably. The specimen was peripheral blood, collected on day 0 of AZD1222 vaccination. The DNA sequence is as follows: TGTGCCAGCAGCTTAACAACTAGCACAGATACGCAGTATTTT. It translates as CASSLTTSTDTQYF.